Listed below are T cell receptor beta chains from one sample, sequenced in a study of immune cell composition in non-small cell lung cancer. Only in-frame clones appear in the TCRdb table, and some are missing; sequencing was by immunoSEQ multiplex PCR. The sample carries several thousand clones, over 65% recorded once. Sequenced input: lung tumor tissue. These receptors were taken from a human donor with non-small cell lung cancer. Both conserved end residues are part of each CDR3. The D gene is left open where the match is weak. Clone size appears in some rows only: once, few, many, or a class for an expanded clone.

abundance: -
j_gene: TRBJ2-5
v_gene: TRBV19
d_gene: TRBD1
CDR3nt: TGTGCCAGTAGTGACAGACAGGGGGCTGTGGGAGAGACCCAGTACTTC
CDR3aa: CASSDRQGAVGETQYF

abundance: -
j_gene: TRBJ2-6
v_gene: TRBV7-3
d_gene: TRBD2
CDR3nt: TGTGCCAGCAGCTTGGCGGGAGGGACTGGGGCCAACGTCCTGACTTTC
CDR3aa: CASSLAGGTGANVLTF

abundance: -
j_gene: TRBJ1-4
v_gene: TRBV9
d_gene: -
CDR3nt: TGTGCCAGCAGCGTAAGTGGCAGGGACGATGAAAAACTGTTTTTT
CDR3aa: CASSVSGRDDEKLFF

abundance: -
j_gene: TRBJ1-5
v_gene: TRBV6-1
d_gene: TRBD1
CDR3nt: TGTGCCAGCAGTGACAACACAGGGGGTGAGGAGCCCCAGCATTTT
CDR3aa: CASSDNTGGEEPQHF

abundance: -
j_gene: TRBJ2-3
v_gene: TRBV6-6
d_gene: -
CDR3nt: TGTGCCAGCAGTTTTTTGGCGGATACGCAGTATTTT
CDR3aa: CASSFLADTQYF

abundance: -
j_gene: TRBJ2-3
v_gene: TRBV7-3
d_gene: -
CDR3nt: TGTGCCAGCAGTTCCCGACACAGGGAAGGTGATACGCAGTATTTT
CDR3aa: CASSSRHREGDTQYF

abundance: medium-sized
j_gene: TRBJ2-7
v_gene: TRBV27
d_gene: -
CDR3nt: TGTGCCAGCAGTTTTGGGCAGACCCGTTCGTCGGACGAGCAGTACTTC
CDR3aa: CASSFGQTRSSDEQYF

abundance: -
j_gene: TRBJ2-4
v_gene: TRBV10-3
d_gene: -
CDR3nt: TGTGCCATCAGTGGAGGGGAGGCCAAAAACATTCAGTACTTC
CDR3aa: CAISGGEAKNIQYF

abundance: -
j_gene: TRBJ2-6
v_gene: TRBV5-4
d_gene: -
CDR3nt: TGTGCCAGCAGCTTTATGGCTCTAGGGGGATCTGGGGCCAACGTCCTGACTTTC
CDR3aa: CASSFMALGGSGANVLTF

abundance: few
j_gene: TRBJ1-5
v_gene: TRBV30
d_gene: -
CDR3nt: TGTGCCTGGAGTAAGGGGGTGCAGCCGAATCAGCCCCAGCATTTT
CDR3aa: CAWSKGVQPNQPQHF

abundance: -
j_gene: TRBJ1-5
v_gene: TRBV6-5
d_gene: -
CDR3nt: TGTGCCAGCAGCCACAGGGAGGGCCAGCCCCAGCATTTT
CDR3aa: CASSHREGQPQHF

abundance: -
j_gene: TRBJ1-1
v_gene: TRBV30
d_gene: -
CDR3nt: TGTGCCTGGAGTGTAGTGCCCGGGGCTACTGAAGCTTTCTTT
CDR3aa: CAWSVVPGATEAFF

abundance: medium-sized
j_gene: TRBJ2-7
v_gene: TRBV18
d_gene: -
CDR3nt: TGTGCCAGCTCGCCCGGAGTTGGTTCCTACGAGCAGTACTTC
CDR3aa: CASSPGVGSYEQYF

abundance: -
j_gene: TRBJ2-7
v_gene: TRBV4-2
d_gene: -
CDR3nt: TGTGCCAGCAGCCCTCCCCTGGGGGACGCCTCCTACGAGCAGTACTTC
CDR3aa: CASSPPLGDASYEQYF

abundance: few
j_gene: TRBJ2-2
v_gene: TRBV19
d_gene: -
CDR3nt: TGTGCCAGTAGTATCGAGTGGAACACCGGGGAGCTGTTTTTT
CDR3aa: CASSIEWNTGELFF

abundance: -
j_gene: TRBJ2-1
v_gene: TRBV28
d_gene: TRBD1
CDR3nt: TGTGCCAGCAGCCCCCCTTCTGGGACAGTACAAAATGAGCAGTTCTTC
CDR3aa: CASSPPSGTVQNEQFF

abundance: -
j_gene: TRBJ2-3
v_gene: TRBV27
d_gene: TRBD2
CDR3nt: TGTGCCAGCAGTTTAACGGCGACTAGCGGGAGACCTACAGATACGCAGTATTTT
CDR3aa: CASSLTATSGRPTDTQYF

abundance: -
j_gene: TRBJ1-2
v_gene: TRBV6-6
d_gene: -
CDR3nt: TGTGCCAGCAGTTATCAGGGGACTAACTATGGCTACACCTTC
CDR3aa: CASSYQGTNYGYTF

abundance: -
j_gene: TRBJ2-7
v_gene: TRBV11-2
d_gene: TRBD1
CDR3nt: TGTGCCAGCAGCTTAGGACAGGGGGCCTACGAGCAGTACTTC
CDR3aa: CASSLGQGAYEQYF

abundance: once
j_gene: TRBJ2-7
v_gene: TRBV6-6
d_gene: -
CDR3nt: TGTGCCAGCAGTTACAAGAGGGCAGCCTCCTACGAGCAGTACTTC
CDR3aa: CASSYKRAASYEQYF

abundance: once
j_gene: TRBJ1-3
v_gene: TRBV6-5
d_gene: -
CDR3nt: TGTGCCAGCAGGAGATCGGCAGACCCTGGAAACACCATATATTTT
CDR3aa: CASRRSADPGNTIYF

abundance: -
j_gene: TRBJ1-2
v_gene: TRBV4-2
d_gene: -
CDR3nt: TGTGCCAGCAGCTCCTCGGGGGCGAACTATGGCTACACCTTC
CDR3aa: CASSSSGANYGYTF

abundance: few
j_gene: TRBJ1-2
v_gene: TRBV7-2
d_gene: -
CDR3nt: TGTGCCAGCAGCTTAGAGGGCAGGGGTCCCCTTTCTAACTATGGCTACACCTTC
CDR3aa: CASSLEGRGPLSNYGYTF

abundance: -
j_gene: TRBJ1-5
v_gene: TRBV7-2
d_gene: -
CDR3nt: TGTGCCAGCAGCTTATATGGGGTAGGTCAGCCCCAGCATTTT
CDR3aa: CASSLYGVGQPQHF

abundance: few
j_gene: TRBJ2-7
v_gene: TRBV7-9
d_gene: TRBD2
CDR3nt: TGTGCCAGCAGACTAACTAGCGGGGGCACCCCCTCCTACGAGCAGTACTTC
CDR3aa: CASRLTSGGTPSYEQYF

abundance: -
j_gene: TRBJ1-1
v_gene: TRBV4-3
d_gene: TRBD1
CDR3nt: TGCGCCAGCAGTCAAGGACTCGGGACAGGGGAGCCCAGGAACACTGAAGCTTTCTTT
CDR3aa: CASSQGLGTGEPRNTEAFF

abundance: -
j_gene: TRBJ1-6
v_gene: TRBV11-2
d_gene: TRBD1
CDR3nt: TGTGCCAGTCGCCCGCTACAGGGGGCATCGAATAATTCACCCCTCCACTTT
CDR3aa: CASRPLQGASNNSPLHF